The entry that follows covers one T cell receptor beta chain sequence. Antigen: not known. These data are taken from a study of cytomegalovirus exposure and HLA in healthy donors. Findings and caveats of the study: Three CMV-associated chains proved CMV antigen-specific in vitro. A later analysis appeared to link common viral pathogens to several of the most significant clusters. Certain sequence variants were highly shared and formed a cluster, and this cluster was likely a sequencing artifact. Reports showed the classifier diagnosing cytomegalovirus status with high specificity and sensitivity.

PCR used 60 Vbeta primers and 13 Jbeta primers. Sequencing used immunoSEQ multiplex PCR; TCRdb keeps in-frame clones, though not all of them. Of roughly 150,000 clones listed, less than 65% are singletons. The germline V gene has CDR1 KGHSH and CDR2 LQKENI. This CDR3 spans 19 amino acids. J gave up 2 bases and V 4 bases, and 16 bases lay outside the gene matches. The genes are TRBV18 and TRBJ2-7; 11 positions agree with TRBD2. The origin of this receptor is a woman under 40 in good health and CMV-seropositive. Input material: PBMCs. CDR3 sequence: CASSQETSGRSGRPYEQYF. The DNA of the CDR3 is TGTGCCAGCTCACAGGAAACTAGCGGGAGAAGCGGAAGGCCCTACGAGCAGTACTTC.